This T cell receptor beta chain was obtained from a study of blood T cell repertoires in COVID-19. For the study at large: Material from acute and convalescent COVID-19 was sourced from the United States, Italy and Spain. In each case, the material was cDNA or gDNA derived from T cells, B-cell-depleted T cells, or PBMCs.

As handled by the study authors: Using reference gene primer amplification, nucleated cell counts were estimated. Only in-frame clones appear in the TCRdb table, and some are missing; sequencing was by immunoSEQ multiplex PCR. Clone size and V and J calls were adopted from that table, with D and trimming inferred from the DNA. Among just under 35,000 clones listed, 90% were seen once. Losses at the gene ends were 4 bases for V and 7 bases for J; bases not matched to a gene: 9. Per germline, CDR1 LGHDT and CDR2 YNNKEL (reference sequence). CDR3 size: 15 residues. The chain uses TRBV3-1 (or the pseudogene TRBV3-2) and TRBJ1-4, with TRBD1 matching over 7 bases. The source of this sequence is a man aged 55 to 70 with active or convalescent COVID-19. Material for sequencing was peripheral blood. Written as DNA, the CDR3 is TGTGCCAGCAGCCCCCCGCGGAGGGGGCTTGAAAAACTGTTTTTT. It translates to CASSPPRRGLEKLFF.